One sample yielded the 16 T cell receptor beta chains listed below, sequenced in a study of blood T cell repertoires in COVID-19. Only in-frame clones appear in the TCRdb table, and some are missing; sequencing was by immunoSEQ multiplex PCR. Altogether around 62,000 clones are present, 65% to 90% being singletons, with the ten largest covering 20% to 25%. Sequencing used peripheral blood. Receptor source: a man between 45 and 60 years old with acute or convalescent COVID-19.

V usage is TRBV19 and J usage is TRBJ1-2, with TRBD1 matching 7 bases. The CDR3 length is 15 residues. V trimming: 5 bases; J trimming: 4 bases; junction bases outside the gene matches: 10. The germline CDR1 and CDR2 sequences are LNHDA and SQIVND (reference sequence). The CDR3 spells CASSPIGGNVYGYTF. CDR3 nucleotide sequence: TGTGCCAGTAGTCCGATAGGGGGCAACGTCTATGGCTACACCTTC.

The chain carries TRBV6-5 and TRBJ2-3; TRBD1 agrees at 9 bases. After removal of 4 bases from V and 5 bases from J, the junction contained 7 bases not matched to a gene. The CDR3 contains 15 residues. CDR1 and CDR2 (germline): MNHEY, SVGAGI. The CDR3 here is CASSSGDRVGDTQYF. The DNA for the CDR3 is TGTGCCAGCAGTTCCGGGGACAGGGTCGGAGATACGCAGTATTTT.

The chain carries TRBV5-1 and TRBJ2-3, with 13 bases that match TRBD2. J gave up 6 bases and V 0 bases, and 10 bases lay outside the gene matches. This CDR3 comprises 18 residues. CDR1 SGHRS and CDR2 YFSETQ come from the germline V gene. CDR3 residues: CASSLAVTSGGRRDTQYF. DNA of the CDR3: TGCGCCAGCAGCTTGGCCGTGACTAGCGGGGGGAGGAGGGATACGCAGTATTTT.

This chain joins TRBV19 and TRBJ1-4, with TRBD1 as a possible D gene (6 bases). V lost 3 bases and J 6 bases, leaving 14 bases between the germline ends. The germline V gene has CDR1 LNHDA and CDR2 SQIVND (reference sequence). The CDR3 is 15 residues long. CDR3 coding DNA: TGTGCCAGTAGTATCCCGGACAGACCGTATGAAAAACTGTTTTTT. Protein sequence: CASSIPDRPYEKLFF.

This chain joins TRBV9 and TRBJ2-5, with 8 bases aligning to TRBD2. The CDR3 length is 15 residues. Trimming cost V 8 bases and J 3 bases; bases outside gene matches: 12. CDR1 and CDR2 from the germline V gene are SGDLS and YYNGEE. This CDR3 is CASTLAGGGEETQYF. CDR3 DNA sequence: TGTGCCAGTACCCTTGCGGGGGGCGGGGAAGAGACCCAGTACTTC.

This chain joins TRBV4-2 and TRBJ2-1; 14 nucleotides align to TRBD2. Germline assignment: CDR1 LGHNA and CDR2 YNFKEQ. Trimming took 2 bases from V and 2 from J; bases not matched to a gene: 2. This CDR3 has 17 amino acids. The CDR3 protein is CASSQLTSGGAYNEQFF. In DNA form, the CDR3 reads TGTGCCAGCAGCCAATTGACTAGCGGGGGGGCCTACAATGAGCAGTTCTTC.

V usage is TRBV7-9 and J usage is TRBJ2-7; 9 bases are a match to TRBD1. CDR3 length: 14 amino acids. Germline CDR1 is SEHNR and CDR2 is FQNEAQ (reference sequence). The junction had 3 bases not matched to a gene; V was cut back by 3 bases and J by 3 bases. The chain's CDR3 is CASSFRDRVYEQYF. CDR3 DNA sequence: TGTGCCAGCAGCTTCCGGGACAGGGTCTACGAGCAGTACTTC.

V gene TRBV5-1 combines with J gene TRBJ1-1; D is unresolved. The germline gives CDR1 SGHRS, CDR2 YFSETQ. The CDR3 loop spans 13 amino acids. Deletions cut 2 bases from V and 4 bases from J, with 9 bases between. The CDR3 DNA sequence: TGCGCCAGCAGCTTTGAGTCGAGCACTGAAGCTTTCTTT. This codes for CASSFESSTEAFF.

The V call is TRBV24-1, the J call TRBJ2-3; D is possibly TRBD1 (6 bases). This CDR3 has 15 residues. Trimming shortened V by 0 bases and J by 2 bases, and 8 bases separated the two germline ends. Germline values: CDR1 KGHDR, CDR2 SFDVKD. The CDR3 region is CATSDLYRDTDTQYF. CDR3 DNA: TGTGCCACCAGTGATTTGTACAGGGACACAGATACGCAGTATTTT.

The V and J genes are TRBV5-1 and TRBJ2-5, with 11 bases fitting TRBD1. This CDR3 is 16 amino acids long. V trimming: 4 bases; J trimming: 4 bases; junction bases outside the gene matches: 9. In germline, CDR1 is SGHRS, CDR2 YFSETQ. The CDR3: CASSHSGQGEGETQYF. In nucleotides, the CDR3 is TGCGCCAGCAGCCACTCGGGACAGGGGGAGGGAGAGACCCAGTACTTC. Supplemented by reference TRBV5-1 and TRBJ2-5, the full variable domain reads KAGVTQTPRYLIKTRGQQVTLSCSPISGHRSVSWYQQTPGQGLQFLFEYFSETQRNKGNFPGRFSGRQFSNSRSEMNVSTLELGDSALYLCASSHSGQGEGETQYFGPGTRLLVL.

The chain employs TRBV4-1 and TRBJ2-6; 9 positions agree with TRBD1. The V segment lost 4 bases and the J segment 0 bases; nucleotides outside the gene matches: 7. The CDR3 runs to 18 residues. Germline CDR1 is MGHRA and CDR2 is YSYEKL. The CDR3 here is CASSRAGQGSSGANVLTF. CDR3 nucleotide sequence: TGCGCCAGCAGCCGGGCCGGACAGGGGAGCTCTGGGGCCAACGTCCTGACTTTC.

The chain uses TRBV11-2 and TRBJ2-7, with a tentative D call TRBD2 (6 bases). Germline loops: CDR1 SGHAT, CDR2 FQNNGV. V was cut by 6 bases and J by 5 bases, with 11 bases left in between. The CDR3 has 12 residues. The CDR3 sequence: CASSQGGDEQYV. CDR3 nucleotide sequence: TGTGCCAGCAGTCAGGGAGGCGACGAGCAGTACGTC.

CDR3 region: CASSLRGQDTNYGYTF. The CDR3, as DNA: TGTGCCAGCAGCCTACGGGGACAGGACACTAACTATGGCTACACCTTC. This chain links TRBV7-8 with TRBJ1-2; 8 bases map to TRBD1. J lost 0 bases, V lost 5 bases, and 8 bases had no gene match. Germline-derived CDR1 and CDR2 are SGHVS and FQNEAQ. This CDR3 is 16 amino acids long.

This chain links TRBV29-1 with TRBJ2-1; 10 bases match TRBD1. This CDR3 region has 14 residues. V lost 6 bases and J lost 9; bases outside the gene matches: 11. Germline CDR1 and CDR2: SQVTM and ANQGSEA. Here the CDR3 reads CSVPGQGFIGEQFF. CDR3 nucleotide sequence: TGCAGCGTGCCGGGACAGGGGTTTATTGGTGAGCAGTTCTTC.

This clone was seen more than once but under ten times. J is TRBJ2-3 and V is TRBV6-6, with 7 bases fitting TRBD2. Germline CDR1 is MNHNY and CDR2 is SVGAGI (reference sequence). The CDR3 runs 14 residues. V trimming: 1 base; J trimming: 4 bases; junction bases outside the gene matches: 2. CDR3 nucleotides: TGTGCCAGCAGTTACTTGAGCGGGGCAGATACGCAGTATTTT. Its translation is CASSYLSGADTQYF.

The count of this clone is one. The CDR3 region is CASTLSRAGIAGGTGELFF. As DNA, the CDR3 is TGTGCCAGTACTTTATCTCGCGCGGGGATAGCGGGGGGGACCGGGGAGCTGTTTTTT. This chain joins TRBV19 and TRBJ2-2, with 11 nucleotides matching TRBD2. V dropped 7 bases and J dropped 5; count of bases not matched to a gene: 18. This CDR3 region has 19 residues. CDR1 is LNHDA and CDR2 is SQIVND in the germline V gene (reference sequence).